This entry is about one TCR beta chain. Those who participated ranged in age from about 18 to 89 years and resided in under 25 US areas. V lost 3 bases to trimming and J lost 5 bases, with 10 bases between them. The CDR3 is 13 residues long. CDR1 and CDR2 (germline): KGHSH, LQKENI. This sample is part of a study of blood T cell repertoires in COVID-19. Clones were sequenced by immunoSEQ multiplex PCR, and TCRdb holds only the in-frame ones, with some missing. The table has some 180,000 clones, approximately 85% seen once. Sequencing was carried out using PBMCs or T cells enriched from blood (not recorded which). The clonotype originates from a man between 40 and 49 years old who had recovered from COVID-19. This sequence joins TRBV18 and TRBJ1-2; D is uncertain. As DNA, the CDR3 is TGTGCCAGCTCACCGGACGGCGGGTATGGCTACACCTTC. This encodes CASSPDGGYGYTF.